These 11 T cell receptor beta chains came from one sample sequenced in a study of lymphopenia after photon versus proton radiotherapy. Data came from immunoSEQ multiplex PCR; TCRdb stores just in-frame clones and leaves some out. Of approximately 150,000 clones in the sample, about 88% were seen once. This specimen consisted of peripheral blood, obtained from a patient treated with photon-based radiotherapy. These receptors all stem from a man aged 45 to 65 with gastric cancer.

The chain recombines TRBV5-1 with TRBJ1-1; unclear D gene. Trimming removed 4 bases at V and 1 base at J, with 5 bases between. The CDR3 loop spans 12 amino acids. Germline V gives CDR1 SGHRS, CDR2 YFSETQ. This CDR3 is CASSEANTEAFF. The CDR3 DNA reads TGCGCCAGCAGCGAGGCGAACACTGAAGCTTTCTTT.

The J gene is TRBJ1-2, the V gene TRBV6-1, with no clear D. The CDR3 sequence is 14 residues long. CDR1 is MNHNS, CDR2 SASEGT, per germline. V lost 1 base, J lost 5 bases, and 11 bases lay in between. The CDR3 nucleotides are TGTGCCAGCAGTGAAGAGGGAATGGGTTATGGCTACACCTTC. This gives the protein CASSEEGMGYGYTF.

This sequence joins TRBV15 and TRBJ1-4; TRBD1 agrees at 7 bases. Germline trimming cut 3 bases from V and 10 bases from J; bases unmatched to any gene: 5. The CDR3 runs 13 residues. CDR1 and CDR2 from the germline V gene are LNHNV and YYDKDF (reference sequence). CDR3: CATSSPRGGKLFF. CDR3 DNA: TGTGCCACCAGCAGCCCCAGGGGGGGAAAACTGTTTTTT.

The DNA for the CDR3 is TGTGCCAGCAGCTTCCTACAGGGGAACTATGGCTACACCTTC. Translation: CASSFLQGNYGYTF. V gene TRBV7-8 combines with J gene TRBJ1-2, with TRBD1 identical over 7 bases. V lost 3 bases to trimming and J lost 2 bases; unmatched junction nucleotides: 3. This CDR3 is built from 14 residues. CDR1 is SGHVS, CDR2 FQNEAQ, per germline.

The chain recombines TRBV18 with TRBJ2-7, with D perhaps TRBD1 (6 bases). Germline V gene data show CDR1 as KGHSH and CDR2 as LQKENI. The CDR3 loop spans 15 amino acids. Trimming took off 6 bases at V and 0 bases at J, with 15 bases between the two ends. The CDR3 sequence is CASSSRGHSSYEQYF. The DNA of the CDR3 is TGTGCCAGCTCGTCCAGGGGCCACAGCTCCTACGAGCAGTACTTC.

The chain carries TRBV27 and TRBJ1-1; D gene uncertain. The germline V gene encodes CDR1 MNHEY and CDR2 SMNVEV (reference sequence). V was cut by 6 bases and J by 3 bases, with 11 bases left in between. The CDR3 consists of 13 residues. CDR3 sequence reads: CASRRGFDTEAFF. As DNA, the CDR3 is TGTGCCAGCAGACGGGGTTTTGACACTGAAGCTTTCTTT.

V and J are TRBV6-5 and TRBJ1-4; TRBD1 is a possible D gene (6 bases). V lost 2 bases, J lost 8 bases, and 15 bases lay in between. Germline loops: CDR1 MNHEY, CDR2 SVGAGI. This CDR3 contains 15 residues. CDR3 in DNA: TGTGCCAGCAGTTACATGCAGGGAAGGGGGGAAAAACTGTTTTTT. This sequence encodes CASSYMQGRGEKLFF.

This clone has more than one count but fewer than ten. The chain is built from TRBV2 and TRBJ2-3; the D is unclear. CDR3 length: 11 residues. Trimming cost V 5 bases and J 6 bases, with 6 bases left between them. Germline CDR1 is SNHLY and CDR2 is FYNNEI. CDR3 DNA: TGTGCCAGCAGTCCGAGCGATACGCAGTATTTT. It translates to CASSPSDTQYF. The variable domain in full, with the rest retrieved from reference TRBV2 and TRBJ2-3, is EPEVTQTPSHQVTQMGQEVILRCVPISNHLYFYWYRQILGQKVEFLVSFYNNEISEKSEIFDDQFSVERPDGSNFTLKIRSTKLEDSAMYFCASSPSDTQYFGPGTRLTVL.

The chain carries TRBV7-2 and TRBJ2-7; D call uncertain. CDR1 SGHTA and CDR2 FQGNSA come from the germline V gene. CDR3 length equals 14 residues. V was shortened by 5 bases and J by 3 bases, with 14 bases between the two germline ends. This CDR3 is CASSAPGLGYEQYF. The CDR3 DNA reads as TGTGCCAGCAGCGCCCCTGGGCTAGGCTACGAGCAGTACTTC.

This chain joins TRBV6-5 and TRBJ2-7, with 9 bases matching TRBD1. Germline V lookup: CDR1 MNHEY, CDR2 SVGAGI. Losses at the gene ends were 0 bases for V and 4 bases for J; bases not matched to a gene: 4. This CDR3 is 15 amino acids long. Here the CDR3 reads CASSYSNRGLYEQYF. In DNA form, the CDR3 reads TGTGCCAGCAGTTACTCAAACAGGGGGCTATACGAGCAGTACTTC.

The J gene is TRBJ2-6, the V gene TRBV19; no reliable D call. The CDR3 contains 15 residues. CDR1 is LNHDA, CDR2 SQIVND, per germline (reference sequence). Trimming removed 7 bases at V and 0 bases at J, with 10 bases between. CDR3 amino acids: CASTQLSSGANVLTF. Written as DNA, the CDR3 is TGTGCCAGTACCCAGTTAAGCTCTGGGGCCAACGTCCTGACTTTC.